Listed here are 2 T cell receptor beta chains from one sample, sequenced in a study of T cell responses to AZD1222 COVID-19 vaccine. Data came from immunoSEQ multiplex PCR; TCRdb stores just in-frame clones and leaves some out. The sample includes roughly 200,000 clones, about 86% of them seen just once. The sequencing here drew on peripheral blood, taken on day 0 of AZD1222 vaccination. The source of these receptors is an adult in good health.

The chain links TRBV7-2 to TRBJ1-2, with D hard to call. Trimming cost V 4 bases and J 0 bases, with 9 bases left between them. CDR3 size: 14 residues. Germline CDR1 is SGHTA and CDR2 is FQGNSA. The CDR3: CASSSDPTNYGYTF. In DNA form, the CDR3 reads TGTGCCAGCAGCTCCGACCCCACTAACTATGGCTACACCTTC.

The chain is built from TRBV7-3 and TRBJ2-3; no reliable D call. Germline values: CDR1 SGHTA, CDR2 FQGTGA. The V end lost 3 bases, the J end lost 4 bases, and 8 bases lay between the germline ends. The CDR3 covers 13 residues. The chain's CDR3 is CASSFLRADTQYF. The CDR3 DNA sequence: TGTGCCAGCAGCTTCCTAAGAGCAGATACGCAGTATTTT.